This is a list of T cell receptor beta chains from one sample in a study of a mutant IDH1 vaccine in newly diagnosed glioma. These receptors' targets are unknown. Generated by immunoSEQ multiplex PCR, the TCRdb table keeps only in-frame clones and is missing some. The sample records approximately 66,000 clones, 84% being singletons. Specimen: PBMCs, collected from a glioma patient whose treatment included an IDH1 peptide vaccine. The receptors here all came from a man younger than 40 with glioma. Both conserved end residues are part of each CDR3. The D gene is left open where the match is weak. The size of a clone is reported for some rows only, either as once, few or many, or as a class for expanded clones.

v_call: TRBV5-5; d_call: TRBD1; clone_size: .; j_call: TRBJ1-2; cdr3_aa: CASSTGQGASIYGYTF; cdr3_nt: TGTGCCAGCAGCACCGGACAGGGGGCATCAATATATGGCTACACCTTC
v_call: TRBV7-9; d_call: .; clone_size: .; j_call: TRBJ2-7; cdr3_aa: CASSLAVRDGTYEQYF; cdr3_nt: TGTGCCAGCAGCTTAGCGGTTCGGGACGGGACCTACGAGCAGTACTTC
v_call: TRBV7-9; d_call: .; clone_size: once; j_call: TRBJ1-2; cdr3_aa: CASSLVADNYGYTF; cdr3_nt: TGTGCCAGCAGCTTAGTAGCCGATAACTATGGCTACACCTTC
v_call: TRBV11-2; d_call: .; clone_size: .; j_call: TRBJ1-1; cdr3_aa: CASSPVRMRNTEAFF; cdr3_nt: TGTGCCAGCAGTCCGGTTAGGATGAGGAACACTGAAGCTTTCTTT
v_call: TRBV5-1; d_call: .; clone_size: once; j_call: TRBJ1-2; cdr3_aa: CASSVDDSNYGYTF; cdr3_nt: TGCGCCAGCAGCGTGGACGACTCAAACTATGGCTACACCTTC
v_call: TRBV7-2; d_call: .; clone_size: .; j_call: TRBJ2-7; cdr3_aa: CASSLELGFYEQYF; cdr3_nt: TGTGCCAGCAGCTTAGAACTGGGTTTCTACGAGCAGTACTTC
v_call: TRBV6-1; d_call: TRBD1; clone_size: once; j_call: TRBJ1-5; cdr3_aa: CASSARTGGWQPQHF; cdr3_nt: TGTGCCAGCAGTGCACGGACAGGGGGCTGGCAGCCCCAGCATTTT
v_call: TRBV4-2; d_call: .; clone_size: once; j_call: TRBJ1-2; cdr3_aa: CASSQEPTDPNTYGYTF; cdr3_nt: TGTGCCAGCAGCCAAGAGCCGACGGACCCTAACACCTATGGCTACACCTTC
v_call: TRBV27; d_call: .; clone_size: .; j_call: TRBJ2-3; cdr3_aa: CASSPGTGSGRPTDTQYF; cdr3_nt: TGTGCCAGCAGTCCCGGGACAGGTAGCGGGCGCCCCACAGATACGCAGTATTTT
v_call: TRBV6-5; d_call: .; clone_size: .; j_call: TRBJ2-5; cdr3_aa: CASSRTTGEETQYF; cdr3_nt: TGTGCCAGCAGCCGGACGACGGGGGAAGAGACCCAGTACTTC
v_call: TRBV6-5; d_call: .; clone_size: .; j_call: TRBJ2-3; cdr3_aa: CASSLRGLSSTDTQYF; cdr3_nt: TGTGCCAGCAGTTTACGGGGACTCTCGAGCACAGATACGCAGTATTTT
v_call: TRBV6-5; d_call: TRBD1; clone_size: .; j_call: TRBJ1-5; cdr3_aa: CASREQGIGNQPQHF; cdr3_nt: TGTGCCAGCAGGGAACAGGGGATCGGAAATCAGCCCCAGCATTTT
v_call: TRBV6-1; d_call: .; clone_size: .; j_call: TRBJ2-7; cdr3_aa: CASSVGAIEQYF; cdr3_nt: TGTGCCAGCAGCGTCGGGGCGATCGAGCAGTACTTC
v_call: TRBV19; d_call: .; clone_size: .; j_call: TRBJ1-6; cdr3_aa: CASSPAAGVGSPLHF; cdr3_nt: TGTGCCAGTAGTCCGGCCGCGGGGGTAGGGTCACCCCTCCACTTT
v_call: TRBV7-8; d_call: .; clone_size: .; j_call: TRBJ1-1; cdr3_aa: CASSGRGVSSTEAFF; cdr3_nt: TGTGCCAGCAGCGGGAGGGGTGTTAGTAGTACTGAAGCTTTCTTT
v_call: TRBV5-1; d_call: .; clone_size: .; j_call: TRBJ2-7; cdr3_aa: CASSLGSGSLSSYEQYF; cdr3_nt: TGCGCCAGCAGCTTGGGGTCCGGGTCATTGAGCTCCTACGAGCAGTACTTC
v_call: TRBV20-1; d_call: .; clone_size: .; j_call: TRBJ1-2; cdr3_aa: CSARTFYGYTF; cdr3_nt: TGCAGTGCTAGGACCTTCTATGGCTACACCTTC
v_call: TRBV18; d_call: TRBD1; clone_size: once; j_call: TRBJ1-2; cdr3_aa: CASSPILGQGYNYGYTF; cdr3_nt: TGTGCCAGCTCACCAATTCTGGGACAGGGGTATAACTATGGCTACACCTTC
v_call: TRBV6-6; d_call: .; clone_size: .; j_call: TRBJ1-1; cdr3_aa: CASSYLGTLRDEAFF; cdr3_nt: TGTGCCAGCAGTTACCTAGGGACGTTGAGGGATGAAGCTTTCTTT
v_call: TRBV7-9; d_call: .; clone_size: .; j_call: TRBJ1-2; cdr3_aa: CASSLVGVGGYTF; cdr3_nt: TGTGCCAGCAGCTTAGTCGGGGTTGGTGGCTACACCTTC
v_call: TRBV28; d_call: .; clone_size: .; j_call: TRBJ2-5; cdr3_aa: CASSLATPGRRQETQYF; cdr3_nt: TGTGCCAGCAGCTTAGCTACTCCGGGACGCAGACAAGAGACCCAGTACTTC
v_call: TRBV6-5; d_call: .; clone_size: .; j_call: TRBJ1-3; cdr3_aa: CASRSGENTIYF; cdr3_nt: TGTGCCAGCAGGTCCGGGGAAAACACCATATATTTT
v_call: TRBV19; d_call: .; clone_size: once; j_call: TRBJ1-1; cdr3_aa: CASSIGGRGAFF; cdr3_nt: TGTGCCAGTAGTATAGGGGGGAGAGGAGCTTTCTTT
v_call: TRBV5-1; d_call: .; clone_size: .; j_call: TRBJ2-5; cdr3_aa: CASSYGDSGVLETQYF; cdr3_nt: TGCGCCAGCAGCTACGGGGACTCCGGCGTTTTAGAGACCCAGTACTTC
v_call: TRBV7-9; d_call: .; clone_size: .; j_call: TRBJ1-6; cdr3_aa: CASSSDRLNSPLHF; cdr3_nt: TGTGCCAGCAGCTCCGACAGGCTTAATTCACCCCTCCACTTT
v_call: TRBV15; d_call: .; clone_size: .; j_call: TRBJ1-5; cdr3_aa: CATSRAGTTSNQPQHF; cdr3_nt: TGTGCCACCAGCAGAGCTGGTACAACCAGCAATCAGCCCCAGCATTTT
v_call: TRBV4-2; d_call: TRBD1; clone_size: few; j_call: TRBJ1-1; cdr3_aa: CASSQAGGGTEAFF; cdr3_nt: TGTGCCAGCAGCCAGGCAGGGGGTGGCACTGAAGCTTTCTTT
v_call: TRBV7-8; d_call: .; clone_size: .; j_call: TRBJ2-5; cdr3_aa: CASSLSSGVKTQYF; cdr3_nt: TGTGCCAGCAGCTTATCTTCAGGCGTGAAGACCCAGTACTTC